In its sample, the clone carrying this T cell receptor beta chain was seen a few times. This sample was included in a study of regulatory T cells in long-lasting Graves disease. The TCR beta library used iRepertoire HTBI primers with Arm-PCR amplification of CDR3. TCRdb processed the multiplex PCR reads anew with MiXCR; each CDR3 protein has one entry. Of 400,000 to 550,000 distinct CDR3 sequences detected, roughly 17% appear once; the ten largest clones hold less than 30%. Time point of the sample: newly diagnosed GD, antithyroid drugs for less than 3 months. After RNA was extracted from PBMCs, the TCR library was made from it. Germline values: CDR1 MGHRA, CDR2 YSYEKL. The CDR3 covers 17 residues. Losses at the gene ends were 5 bases for V and 2 bases for J; bases not matched to a gene: 12. These data also formed part of another study, on T cells in Graves' hyperthyroidism and ophthalmopathy. From that second work: It was considered stable Graves' hyperthyroidism when ophthalmopathy did not progress within 18 months.

This TCR was sampled from a woman between 18 and 29 years old with Graves disease. The V gene is TRBV4-1, the J gene TRBJ2-3; 8 nucleotides align to TRBD1. This sample comprised peripheral blood mononuclear cells (PBMCs), obtained at new diagnosis, from a patient treated with antithyroid drugs. CDR3 DNA sequence: TGCGCCAGCAGCGCCCGGCGGGACAGGACTAACACAGATACGCAGTATTTT. Residues: CASSARRDRTNTDTQYF.